These 13 T cell receptor beta chains share one sample of origin, sequenced in a study of cytomegalovirus exposure and HLA in healthy donors. Researchers ran the PCR with 60 Vbeta and 13 Jbeta primers. Data came from immunoSEQ multiplex PCR; TCRdb stores just in-frame clones and leaves some out. The sample includes about 59,000 clones, just under 75% of them seen just once. Sequenced material: PBMCs. The receptors come from a man under 40 in good health and CMV-seropositive.

This chain connects TRBV27 to TRBJ2-6; a weak D match, TRBD1 (5 bases). This CDR3 is built from 18 residues. The ends were cut back, 3 bases at V and 0 bases at J, with 15 bases in the middle. The V gene's germline CDR1 is MNHEY and CDR2 SMNVEV (reference sequence). The CDR3 DNA is TGTGCCAGCAGTTTTAAGGGGCAGGGTGTCTCTGGGGCCAACGTCCTGACTTTC. This gives the protein CASSFKGQGVSGANVLTF.

Written as DNA, the CDR3 is TGTGCCAGCAGCGTAGCAGAGAGAGGGGGCTCTAGCGAGCAGTACTTC. This gives the protein CASSVAERGGSSEQYF. This rearrangement joins TRBV9 to TRBJ2-7; 7 nucleotides agree with TRBD1. Germline assignment: CDR1 SGDLS and CDR2 YYNGEE. The CDR3 length is 16 residues. The trim removed 0 bases at V and 6 bases at J, leaving 12 bases unmatched.

The V gene is TRBV6-5, the J gene TRBJ2-5; D is perhaps TRBD2 (6 bases). The CDR3 is made up of 14 amino acids. Germline values: CDR1 MNHEY, CDR2 SVGAGI. V lost 5 bases to trimming and J lost 2 bases, with 12 bases between them. CDR3 in DNA: TGTGCCAGCAGTATTCCGGGGGTTCAAGAGACCCAGTACTTC. Translation gives CASSIPGVQETQYF.

The chain is built from TRBV30 and TRBJ2-3; D unresolved. This CDR3 spans 12 amino acids. The ends were cut back, 3 bases at V and 4 bases at J, with 8 bases in the middle. The germline V gene has CDR1 GTSNPN and CDR2 SVGIG (reference sequence). The CDR3 is CAWRLLPDTQYF. The CDR3 region has the DNA TGTGCCTGGAGGCTACTTCCAGATACGCAGTATTTT.

The J gene is TRBJ2-7, the V gene TRBV11-2; D is perhaps TRBD2 (6 bases). This CDR3 has 15 residues. Germline values: CDR1 SGHAT, CDR2 FQNNGV. V dropped 2 bases and J dropped 4 bases, with 15 bases sitting between them. DNA of the CDR3: TGTGCCAGCAGCTTACGGGGGTGGCCAGCTTACGAGCAGTACTTC. Translating gives CASSLRGWPAYEQYF.

The chain joins TRBV6-1 to TRBJ2-7, with 8 nucleotides matching TRBD1. The CDR3 consists of 15 residues. V was pared by 0 bases and J by 5 bases, with 6 bases of the junction left unmatched. Germline V CDR1 and CDR2: MNHNS, SASEGT. CDR3 in amino acids: CASSEALGQGHEQYF. CDR3 sequence (DNA): TGTGCCAGCAGTGAAGCCCTAGGACAGGGCCACGAGCAGTACTTC.

The rearrangement joins TRBV7-8 to TRBJ2-6; D possibly corresponds to TRBD2 (5 bases). The CDR3 covers 17 residues. V shed 5 bases and J shed 0 bases, with 14 bases lying between them. Germline CDR1 SGHVS, CDR2 FQNEAQ. The CDR3 DNA reads TGTGCCAGCAGCCCAAAATCGGGGTCCTCTGGGGCCAACGTCCTGACTTTC. Translated, it gives CASSPKSGSSGANVLTF. Full variable domain (rest looked up from reference TRBV7-8 and TRBJ2-6): GAGVSQSPRYKVAKRGQDVALRCDPISGHVSLFWYQQALGQGPEFLTYFQNEAQLDKSGLPSDRFFAERPEGSVSTLKIQRTQQEDSAVYLCASSPKSGSSGANVLTFGAGSRLTVL.

V and J are TRBV9 and TRBJ1-2, with a possible D match to TRBD1 (5 bases). Looked up from germline, CDR1 is SGDLS and CDR2 is YYNGEE. The V end lost 0 bases, the J end lost 1 base, and 10 bases lay between the germline ends. CDR3 length: 15 residues. This chain's CDR3 is CASSVGAGNNYGYTF. CDR3 DNA sequence: TGTGCCAGCAGCGTAGGGGCAGGGAATAACTATGGCTACACCTTC.

The chain employs TRBV28 and TRBJ1-5; no definite D call. This CDR3 comprises 12 residues. CDR1 and CDR2 from the germline V gene are MDHEN and SYDVKM. Between the trimmed V and J ends, which lost 6 bases and 5 bases, there was a span of 8 bases. The CDR3 bases are TGTGCCAGCAGAACTCGCGATCAGCCCCAGCATTTT. It yields the protein CASRTRDQPQHF. Together with reference TRBV28 and TRBJ1-5, the CDR3 gives the full variable domain: DVKVTQSSRYLVKRTGEKVFLECVQDMDHENMFWYRQDPGLGLRLIYFSYDVKMKEKGDIPEGYSVSREKKERFSLILESASTNQTSMYLCASRTRDQPQHFGDGTRLSIL.

V usage is TRBV28 and J usage is TRBJ1-2, with D possibly being TRBD1 (5 bases). CDR3 length equals 15 residues. In germline, CDR1 is MDHEN, CDR2 SYDVKM. V lost 3 bases to trimming and J lost 2 bases, with 13 bases between them. The CDR3 loop reads CASSFLGGVNYGYTF. CDR3 nucleotides: TGTGCCAGCAGTTTTTTGGGGGGAGTGAACTATGGCTACACCTTC.

The chain uses TRBV5-1 and TRBJ1-6; TRBD1 agrees at 7 bases. The J segment lost 8 bases and the V segment lost 4 bases, leaving 6 bases of the junction unmatched. This CDR3 comprises 14 residues. Germline V lookup: CDR1 SGHRS, CDR2 YFSETQ. The CDR3 protein is CASSRGTEDSPLHF. As DNA, the CDR3 is TGCGCCAGCAGCCGAGGGACAGAGGATTCACCCCTCCACTTT.

In its sample, this clone was seen a few times. The CDR3 DNA sequence: TGCGCCAGCAGCCAGGTTGGACTAGCGGGGGGGAATGAGCAGTTCTTC. Amino acid sequence: CASSQVGLAGGNEQFF. This rearrangement joins TRBV4-1 to TRBJ2-1; TRBD2 matches at 15 bases. Germline CDR1 is MGHRA and CDR2 is YSYEKL. CDR3 length equals 16 residues. V gave up 3 bases and J gave up 7 bases; unmatched junction bases: 4.

V usage is TRBV5-1 and J usage is TRBJ2-7; perhaps TRBD1 as D (6 bases). V lost 0 bases and J 4 bases, leaving 32 bases between the germline ends. Germline loops: CDR1 SGHRS, CDR2 YFSETQ. The CDR3 contains 21 residues. CDR3 bases: TGCGCCAGCAGCTTGGCCTATAGACCGGGACACTTACTAGGGGGAATATACGAGCAGTACTTC. This codes for CASSLAYRPGHLLGGIYEQYF.